These 17 T cell receptor beta chains came from one sample sequenced in a study of a mutant IDH1 vaccine in newly diagnosed glioma. This table comes from immunoSEQ multiplex PCR, and its TCRdb copy is limited to in-frame clones, with some not included. Found here are around 59,000 clones, about 91% of them singletons; the top ten hold roughly 2.5%. The time point was: baseline, week 1 (first vaccination visit). Treatment given: pre-vaccination baseline after standard-of-care therapy. Sequenced here: PBMCs, sampled from a glioma patient treated with radiotherapy, temozolomide or both. These receptors were taken from a man aged 50 to 59 with glioma.

The chain links TRBV11-2 to TRBJ1-1; no definite D call. The CDR3 totals 12 residues. Germline V gene data show CDR1 as SGHAT and CDR2 as FQNNGV. Trimming took off 4 bases at V and 11 bases at J, with 14 bases between the two ends. CDR3 DNA: TGTGCCAGCAGCTCCGGACGGGAGAGGGCTTTCTTT. As protein: CASSSGRERAFF.

The V call is TRBV5-1, the J call TRBJ2-5, with D tentatively TRBD2 (7 bases). V gave up 3 bases and J gave up 0 bases, with 12 bases separating them. Germline V gene sequence: CDR1 SGHRS, CDR2 YFSETQ. The CDR3 is 15 residues long. DNA of the CDR3: TGCGCCAGCAGCTCGAGGGGGGGGTACCAAGAGACCCAGTACTTC. Translated: CASSSRGGYQETQYF.

A few counts support this clone. The chain couples TRBV9 to TRBJ2-3, with TRBD1 identical over 9 bases. After removal of 0 bases from V and 3 bases from J, the junction contained 5 bases not matched to a gene. This CDR3 comprises 16 residues. Germline lookup yields CDR1 SGDLS and CDR2 YYNGEE. The chain's CDR3 is CASSVGDREGTDTQYF. The CDR3, as DNA: TGTGCCAGCAGCGTAGGGGACAGGGAGGGGACAGATACGCAGTATTTT.

V and J are TRBV11-2 and TRBJ2-1, with 8 bases that match TRBD2. CDR3 length equals 15 residues. Germline values: CDR1 SGHAT, CDR2 FQNNGV. Losses at the gene ends were 3 bases for V and 4 bases for J; bases not matched to a gene: 5. The CDR3 sequence is CASSLEASGYNEQFF. The CDR3 coding sequence is TGTGCCAGCAGCTTGGAGGCTAGCGGGTACAATGAGCAGTTCTTC.

This chain connects TRBV2 to TRBJ2-5; TRBD1 matches at 8 bases. V dropped 4 bases and J dropped 0; count of bases not matched to a gene: 1. CDR1 and CDR2 (germline): SNHLY, FYNNEI. This CDR3 region has 14 residues. The CDR3 nucleotides are TGTGCCAGCAGTGGGACAGGGTACCAAGAGACCCAGTACTTC. This sequence encodes CASSGTGYQETQYF. Full variable domain (outside the CDR3, taken from reference TRBV2 and TRBJ2-5): EPEVTQTPSHQVTQMGQEVILRCVPISNHLYFYWYRQILGQKVEFLVSFYNNEISEKSEIFDDQFSVERPDGSNFTLKIRSTKLEDSAMYFCASSGTGYQETQYFGPGTRLLVL.

The rearrangement joins TRBV28 to TRBJ2-5; weak D call: TRBD2 (6 bases). Germline V gene sequence: CDR1 MDHEN, CDR2 SYDVKM. V was shortened by 0 bases and J by 5 bases, with 10 bases between the two germline ends. This CDR3 region has 14 residues. CDR3 region: CASSLWRGEETQYF. CDR3 DNA sequence: TGTGCCAGCAGTTTATGGCGGGGCGAGGAGACCCAGTACTTC.

The rearrangement joins TRBV6-5 to TRBJ1-2; D not certain. The germline gives CDR1 MNHEY, CDR2 SVGAGI. Deletions cut 4 bases from V and 2 bases from J, with 5 bases between. There are 12 residues in the CDR3. The DNA of the CDR3 is TGTGCCAGCAGTTCCGGAAACTATGGCTACACCTTC. As protein: CASSSGNYGYTF.

This chain links TRBV5-4 with TRBJ1-3; maybe TRBD1 (6 bases). Germline CDR1 is SGHNT and CDR2 is YYREEE (reference sequence). The CDR3 is 14 amino acids. V was cut by 3 bases and J by 4 bases, with 11 bases left in between. The CDR3 sequence: CASSSRGSGNTIYF. CDR3 DNA: TGTGCCAGCAGCTCCAGGGGTTCAGGAAACACCATATATTTT.

This clone occurred once. CDR3 nucleotides: TGTGCCAGCAGCGTAGGAGGGGGGATCGTCACTGAAGCTTTCTTT. It encodes CASSVGGGIVTEAFF. The rearrangement uses TRBV9 and TRBJ1-1, with D tentatively TRBD1 (6 bases). Germline CDR1 reads SGDLS; CDR2 reads YYNGEE. V was clipped by 0 bases and J by 4 bases, with 13 bases between them. The CDR3 has 15 residues.

This clone has a handful of counts. The CDR3 coding sequence is TGTGCCAGCAGCTTCCGTACTATGGGTTGGGGGAGGCTTCAAGAGACCCAGTACTTC. It specifies CASSFRTMGWGRLQETQYF. The J gene is TRBJ2-5, the V gene TRBV7-2; TRBD2 is a possible D gene (6 bases). CDR1 SGHTA and CDR2 FQGNSA come from the germline V gene. The CDR3 has 19 amino acids. Trimming removed 3 bases from V and 2 bases from J, with 25 bases in between.

This sequence joins TRBV4-3 and TRBJ2-5; a weak D match, TRBD2 (6 bases). V lost 8 bases, J lost 2 bases, and 15 bases lay in between. Germline CDR1 and CDR2: LGHNA and YSLEER. CDR3 length equals 14 residues. The CDR3 loop is CASPRSSVQETQYF. The DNA for the CDR3 is TGCGCCAGCCCGCGATCTAGCGTACAAGAGACCCAGTACTTC.

The rearrangement uses TRBV5-1 and TRBJ1-2; D is unclear. CDR1 SGHRS and CDR2 YFSETQ come from the germline V gene. The CDR3 covers 13 residues. Trimming removed 0 bases from V and 12 bases from J, with 15 bases in between. Written as DNA, the CDR3 is TGCGCCAGCAGCTTGGAGGGCGGCAGAGGACACACCTTC. This translates into CASSLEGGRGHTF.

This clone was counted a single time. J is TRBJ2-2 and V is TRBV4-1; D remains unclear. The CDR3 is made up of 16 amino acids. CDR1 is MGHRA, CDR2 YSYEKL, per germline. V dropped 1 base and J dropped 0 bases, with 9 bases sitting between them. CDR3 in amino acids: CASSQGEGPNTGELFF. The CDR3 nucleotides are TGCGCCAGCAGCCAAGGAGAAGGGCCGAACACCGGGGAGCTGTTTTTT.

This chain uses TRBV6-5 with TRBJ1-2; 10 bases line up with TRBD1. The ends lost 0 bases at V and 3 bases at J; junction bases unmatched: 1. This CDR3 is built from 15 residues. Germline V gives CDR1 MNHEY, CDR2 SVGAGI. The CDR3 protein is CASSYSGQGHYGYTF. DNA for the CDR3: TGTGCCAGCAGTTACTCGGGACAGGGGCACTATGGCTACACCTTC.

The rearrangement links TRBV6-1 to TRBJ1-1, with unresolved D. Germline V gene data show CDR1 as MNHNS and CDR2 as SASEGT. The V and J ends lost 11 bases and 1 base respectively, with 8 bases between them. This CDR3 is built from 11 residues. The CDR3 nucleotides are TGTGCCTGTCTTGGGAACACTGAAGCTTTCTTT. Its protein is CACLGNTEAFF.

J is TRBJ1-5 and V is TRBV27, with D possibly being TRBD1 (5 bases). Per the germline V gene, CDR1 is MNHEY and CDR2 is SMNVEV (reference sequence). There are 14 residues in the CDR3. V lost 8 bases and J 6 bases, leaving 17 bases between the germline ends. Written as DNA, the CDR3 is TGTGCCAGCTCCTTTGGGGGTTTTGGTCAGCCCCAGCATTTT. This codes for CASSFGGFGQPQHF.

The gene calls are TRBV9 and TRBJ1-2, with unresolved D. From germline, CDR1 is SGDLS and CDR2 YYNGEE. V was cut by 4 bases and J by 3 bases, with 13 bases left in between. CDR3 length: 14 amino acids. The CDR3 DNA reads as TGTGCCAGCAGCCCCACGAGGGTGGACTATGGCTACACCTTC. Protein sequence: CASSPTRVDYGYTF.